This T cell receptor beta chain originates from a study of cytomegalovirus exposure and HLA in healthy donors. Germline V gene sequence: CDR1 MDHEN, CDR2 SYDVKM. The CDR3 is 14 residues long. V lost 5 bases, J lost 8 bases, and 8 bases stayed unmatched. The PCR used 60 Vbeta and 13 Jbeta primers. Sequenced by immunoSEQ multiplex PCR; TCRdb stores in-frame clones only, minus some. This table holds 75,000 to 90,000 clones, over 70% found once. Input material: PBMCs. The sequence was collected from a man aged 25-45 years in good health and CMV-seropositive. V is TRBV28 and J is TRBJ2-1, with 8 bases that match TRBD2. CDR3: CASSGQREIDEQFF. DNA of the CDR3: TGTGCCAGCAGTGGTCAGCGGGAGATAGATGAGCAGTTCTTC.